A single sample is the source of the 30 T cell receptor beta chains below, sequenced in a study of blood T cell repertoires in COVID-19. The table came from immunoSEQ multiplex PCR; TCRdb's copy has only in-frame clones and leaves some out. This repertoire shows fewer than 300,000 clones, approximately 84% found once; its top ten account for 15% to 19%. Sequencing was done on a sample of peripheral blood. The receptor set was obtained from a person aged 65 to 79 with COVID-19, enrolled during active disease.

The chain carries TRBV9 and TRBJ1-6; D unresolved. Germline CDR1 and CDR2: SGDLS and YYNGEE. V lost 1 base and J 6 bases, leaving 8 bases between the germline ends. CDR3 length: 14 amino acids. Here the CDR3 DNA reads TGTGCCAGCAGCGTACGGAGTCTTAATTCACCCCTCCACTTT. Its translation is CASSVRSLNSPLHF.

The chain carries TRBV19 and TRBJ1-4; D is uncertain. Germline-derived CDR1 and CDR2 are LNHDA and SQIVND (reference sequence). The CDR3 covers 12 residues. Trimming removed 2 bases from V and 8 bases from J, with 6 bases in between. CDR3 in DNA: TGTGCCAGTAGTATAAGAGGCGAAAAACTGTTTTTT. This translates into CASSIRGEKLFF.

This sequence joins TRBV19 and TRBJ1-2, with a tentative D call TRBD1 (5 bases). The germline V and J ends were trimmed by 4 bases and 4 bases, with 10 bases remaining between them. Germline loops: CDR1 LNHDA, CDR2 SQIVND (reference sequence). There are 13 residues in the CDR3. Here the CDR3 reads CASSTGQSYGYTF. CDR3 in DNA: TGTGCCAGTAGTACAGGGCAGAGCTATGGCTACACCTTC.

The J gene is TRBJ2-1, the V gene TRBV5-1, with 9 bases lining up with TRBD2. CDR1 is SGHRS, CDR2 YFSETQ, per germline. V lost 7 bases to trimming and J lost 0 bases; unmatched junction nucleotides: 5. The CDR3 runs to 15 residues. The CDR3 here is CASHNSGSSYNEQFF. In DNA form, the CDR3 reads TGCGCCAGCCACAATAGCGGGAGCTCCTACAATGAGCAGTTCTTC.

As DNA, the CDR3 is TGTGCCAGCAGCCAGACAGGGGGGAATCAGCCCCAGCATTTT. This translates into CASSQTGGNQPQHF. The chain uses TRBV5-6 and TRBJ1-5, with 9 bases lining up with TRBD1. V was pared by 4 bases and J by 4 bases, with 3 bases of the junction left unmatched. This CDR3 comprises 14 residues. Germline-derived CDR1 and CDR2 are SGHDT and YYEEEE.

The J gene is TRBJ1-3, the V gene TRBV5-1, with unresolved D. V gave up 0 bases and J gave up 2 bases, with 12 bases separating them. The germline CDR1 and CDR2 sequences are SGHRS and YFSETQ. CDR3 length equals 16 residues. In nucleotides, the CDR3 is TGCGCCAGCAGCTTGGGGAGGGCCAACACTGGAAACACCATATATTTT. Translated, it gives CASSLGRANTGNTIYF. The variable domain in full, with the rest retrieved from reference TRBV5-1 and TRBJ1-3, is KAGVTQTPRYLIKTRGQQVTLSCSPISGHRSVSWYQQTPGQGLQFLFEYFSETQRNKGNFPGRFSGRQFSNSRSEMNVSTLELGDSALYLCASSLGRANTGNTIYFGEGSWLTVV.

This clone was seen only once. The chain uses TRBV29-1 and TRBJ2-7; D might be TRBD2 (5 bases). V lost 6 bases, J lost 0 bases, and 15 bases lay in between. CDR1 and CDR2 (germline): SQVTM, ANQGSEA. This CDR3 region has 14 residues. The CDR3 DNA sequence: TGCAGCGTCCAACGGGATTTAATCTCCTACGAGCAGTACTTC. Translation: CSVQRDLISYEQYF.

This sequence joins TRBV28 and TRBJ1-1; TRBD1 might be the D (6 bases). The CDR3 contains 15 residues. The V gene's germline CDR1 is MDHEN and CDR2 SYDVKM. Trimming left V 1 base short and J 1 base short, with 10 bases between. The CDR3 is CASSLYQDRNTEAFF. As DNA, the CDR3 is TGTGCCAGCAGTTTATACCAGGACAGGAACACTGAAGCTTTCTTT.

This chain links TRBV5-6 with TRBJ1-5; D is uncertain. V was trimmed by 0 bases and J by 5 bases, leaving 9 bases between them. The CDR3 is 14 residues long. Per the germline V gene, CDR1 is SGHDT and CDR2 is YYEEEE. CDR3 bases: TGTGCCAGCAGCTTGGGGCCCCACGATCAGCCCCAGCATTTT. Translated, it gives CASSLGPHDQPQHF.

The table lists this clone with a few counts. This chain links TRBV19 with TRBJ1-2; the D gene is possibly TRBD1 (5 bases). CDR3 length: 15 amino acids. Germline CDR1 and CDR2: LNHDA and SQIVND (reference sequence). V shed 0 bases and J shed 2 bases, with 10 bases lying between them. CDR3 region: CASSIDGQGNYGYTF. Written as DNA, the CDR3 is TGTGCCAGTAGTATAGACGGCCAGGGAAACTATGGCTACACCTTC.

The J gene is TRBJ2-7, the V gene TRBV7-2; 14 bases are a match to TRBD2. The CDR3 has 15 residues. Germline CDR1 is SGHTA and CDR2 is FQGNSA. The V and J ends lost 5 bases and 2 bases, in that order; junction bases with no gene match: 2. The DNA for the CDR3 is TGTGCCAGCAGCGCGACTAGCGGGAGGGCCTACGAGCAGTACTTC. It yields the protein CASSATSGRAYEQYF.

V usage is TRBV6-5 and J usage is TRBJ2-1, with D hard to call. V lost 8 bases and J lost 8, with 10 bases in between. Looked up from germline, CDR1 is MNHEY and CDR2 is SVGAGI. The length of the CDR3 is 11 residues. The CDR3 region is CASLMADEQFF. The CDR3 region has the DNA TGTGCCAGCTTAATGGCTGATGAGCAGTTCTTC.

The chain combines TRBV19 with TRBJ1-2; the match to TRBD1 covers 8 bases. This CDR3 is built from 13 residues. Germline values: CDR1 LNHDA, CDR2 SQIVND (reference sequence). Trimming cost V 8 bases and J 7 bases; bases outside gene matches: 9. The CDR3 nucleotides are TGTGCCAGTTTAGACAGGGGTCGCGGTGGCTACACCTTC. Translating it yields CASLDRGRGGYTF.

The CDR3 sequence is CASSSGGYGYTF. The CDR3 nucleotides are TGTGCCAGCAGTTCGGGGGGCTATGGCTACACCTTC. This sequence joins TRBV28 and TRBJ1-2; TRBD1 might be the D (5 bases). Germline V gene data show CDR1 as MDHEN and CDR2 as SYDVKM. This CDR3 contains 12 residues. With 4 bases removed from V and 4 bases from J, the gap between germline ends came to 7 bases.

The J gene is TRBJ1-3, the V gene TRBV5-6; 9 nucleotides agree with TRBD1. Germline trimming cut 4 bases from V and 6 bases from J; bases unmatched to any gene: 17. Per the germline V gene, CDR1 is SGHDT and CDR2 is YYEEEE. The CDR3 is 18 amino acids. The CDR3 bases are TGTGCCAGCAGCCCGAACCGGGACAGGGTCTTTGTAGAAAACACCATATATTTT. Protein sequence: CASSPNRDRVFVENTIYF.

As for this clone: This sample also contains other DNA sequences that code for the same CDR3. V gene TRBV27 combines with J gene TRBJ1-5; D unresolved. The CDR3 length is 12 residues. Germline V gives CDR1 MNHEY, CDR2 SMNVEV (reference sequence). The ends were cut back, 6 bases at V and 3 bases at J, with 6 bases in the middle. The CDR3 DNA is TGTGCCAGCAGGACTACCAATCAGCCCCAGCATTTT. The encoded protein is CASRTTNQPQHF.

This rearrangement joins TRBV13 to TRBJ2-7; TRBD2 agrees at 12 bases. The CDR3 loop spans 15 amino acids. V dropped 6 bases and J dropped 2; count of bases not matched to a gene: 5. CDR1 PRHDT and CDR2 FYEKMQ come from the germline V gene (reference sequence). The CDR3 here is CASSGTSGPPYEQYF. Written as DNA, the CDR3 is TGTGCCAGCAGTGGGACTAGCGGGCCTCCCTACGAGCAGTACTTC.

This sequence joins TRBV15 and TRBJ1-4, with D possibly matching TRBD1 (6 bases). Germline CDR1 and CDR2: LNHNV and YYDKDF (reference sequence). The CDR3 is 15 residues long. The V end was cut by 6 bases, the J end by 3 bases, with 14 bases between. CDR3 nucleotide sequence: TGTGCCACCAGTCCTCGGACAGCAGCTAATGAAAAACTGTTTTTT. It codes for CATSPRTAANEKLFF.

The chain couples TRBV13 to TRBJ2-4; 9 bases are a match to TRBD1. Germline V gives CDR1 PRHDT, CDR2 FYEKMQ (reference sequence). V was clipped by 4 bases and J by 5 bases; unmatched bases: 3. The CDR3 loop spans 14 amino acids. The CDR3 loop reads CASSSGQGQNIQYF. Here the CDR3 DNA reads TGTGCCAGCAGCTCGGGACAGGGACAAAACATTCAGTACTTC.

The genes are TRBV19 and TRBJ1-5, with D maybe TRBD1 (6 bases). Trimming left V 2 bases short and J 7 bases short, with 9 bases between. The CDR3 extends over 13 amino acids. Germline V gives CDR1 LNHDA, CDR2 SQIVND (reference sequence). The CDR3 reads CASSIRGGQPQHF. The CDR3 nucleotides read TGTGCCAGTAGTATAAGGGGGGGGCAGCCCCAGCATTTT.

This clone appeared a few times. The rearrangement uses TRBV19 and TRBJ1-5; D gene uncertain. V was clipped by 3 bases and J by 5 bases, with 8 bases between them. In germline, CDR1 is LNHDA, CDR2 SQIVND (reference sequence). This CDR3 comprises 13 residues. The CDR3 DNA reads TGTGCCAGTAGTATCGCCAGATATCAGCCCCAGCATTTT. This codes for CASSIARYQPQHF.

The count of this clone is one. The chain has TRBV27 and TRBJ2-7, with 9 bases aligning to TRBD1. CDR3 size: 15 residues. Losses at the gene ends were 5 bases for V and 7 bases for J; bases not matched to a gene: 12. The germline V gene has CDR1 MNHEY and CDR2 SMNVEV (reference sequence). DNA of the CDR3: TGTGCCAGCAGTCCTATTGGTTGGGGACAGGGAGAGCAGTACTTC. The encoded protein is CASSPIGWGQGEQYF.

The chain combines TRBV7-6 with TRBJ2-2, with 9 bases fitting TRBD1. Germline V gene sequence: CDR1 SGHVS, CDR2 FNYEAQ. The V and J ends lost 7 bases and 3 bases, in that order; junction bases with no gene match: 6. This CDR3 spans 15 amino acids. The CDR3 spells CASNPGQGHTGELFF. As DNA, the CDR3 is TGTGCCAGCAATCCGGGACAGGGTCACACCGGGGAGCTGTTTTTT. The full variable domain, rest sourced from reference TRBV7-6 and TRBJ2-2, is GAGVSQSPRYKVTKRGQDVALRCDPISGHVSLYWYRQALGQGPEFLTYFNYEAQQDKSGLPNDRFSAERPEGSISTLTIQRTEQRDSAMYRCASNPGQGHTGELFFGEGSRLTVL.

The chain uses TRBV6-2 or TRBV6-3 and TRBJ2-2; D is perhaps TRBD2 (6 bases). The CDR3 length is 14 residues. Trimming left V 6 bases short and J 6 bases short, with 14 bases between. Germline lookup yields CDR1 MNHEY and CDR2 SVGEGT. The CDR3 protein is CASSPPGGSGELFF. The CDR3 DNA follows: TGTGCCAGCAGCCCGCCTGGGGGGTCCGGGGAGCTGTTTTTT.

This clone appeared a single time. The chain is built from TRBV19 and TRBJ1-1; D remains ambiguous. This CDR3 is built from 19 residues. The V end was cut by 6 bases, the J end by 0 bases, with 26 bases between. Germline values: CDR1 LNHDA, CDR2 SQIVND (reference sequence). The CDR3 DNA reads TGTGCCAGTAGCGTCAACACTAGACGCGCAGCGGGAATGAACACTGAAGCTTTCTTT. This sequence encodes CASSVNTRRAAGMNTEAFF.

V and J are TRBV5-1 and TRBJ2-3, with 8 positions matching TRBD2. This CDR3 has 15 amino acids. CDR1 is SGHRS, CDR2 YFSETQ, per germline. The trim removed 1 base at V and 3 bases at J, leaving 4 bases unmatched. The CDR3 is CASSLNVAGTDTQYF. Here the CDR3 DNA reads TGCGCCAGCAGCTTGAACGTAGCGGGAACAGATACGCAGTATTTT. The full variable domain, in which reference TRBV5-1 and TRBJ2-3 provide the parts outside the CDR3, is KAGVTQTPRYLIKTRGQQVTLSCSPISGHRSVSWYQQTPGQGLQFLFEYFSETQRNKGNFPGRFSGRQFSNSRSEMNVSTLELGDSALYLCASSLNVAGTDTQYFGPGTRLTVL.

The rearrangement uses TRBV9 and TRBJ1-1; D remains unclear. The V end was cut by 2 bases, the J end by 0 bases, with 8 bases between. The CDR3 is made up of 14 amino acids. Germline V gene lookup returns CDR1 SGDLS and CDR2 YYNGEE. The CDR3 sequence is CASSVGSLNTEAFF. The CDR3 DNA follows: TGTGCCAGCAGCGTGGGCAGTTTGAACACTGAAGCTTTCTTT.

The chain recombines TRBV3-1 (or the pseudogene TRBV3-2) with TRBJ1-4, with D possibly being TRBD1 (6 bases). The CDR3 spans 17 residues. V dropped 3 bases and J dropped 8 bases, with 22 bases sitting between them. Germline V gene sequence: CDR1 LGHDT, CDR2 YNNKEL (reference sequence). The CDR3 protein is CASSQYSGNRVLEKLFF. CDR3 coding DNA: TGTGCCAGCAGCCAGTACTCTGGAAACAGGGTCCTCGAAAAACTGTTTTTT.

The chain combines TRBV5-1 with TRBJ1-5; 7 nucleotides line up with TRBD1. V was pared by 1 base and J by 3 bases, with 4 bases of the junction left unmatched. The CDR3 contains 15 residues. Germline V CDR1 and CDR2: SGHRS, YFSETQ. CDR3 bases: TGCGCCAGCAGCTTGACGACAGGGTCCAATCAGCCCCAGCATTTT. Its protein is CASSLTTGSNQPQHF. The complete variable domain, with remaining parts taken from reference TRBV5-1 and TRBJ1-5, reads KAGVTQTPRYLIKTRGQQVTLSCSPISGHRSVSWYQQTPGQGLQFLFEYFSETQRNKGNFPGRFSGRQFSNSRSEMNVSTLELGDSALYLCASSLTTGSNQPQHFGDGTRLSIL.

The J gene is TRBJ2-1, the V gene TRBV5-4; a weak D match, TRBD1 (6 bases). V was clipped by 4 bases and J by 2 bases, with 7 bases between them. The CDR3 totals 13 residues. CDR1 is SGHNT, CDR2 YYREEE, per germline (reference sequence). The CDR3 region has the DNA TGTGCCAGCAGCCGACAGGCCTACAATGAGCAGTTCTTC. It codes for CASSRQAYNEQFF.